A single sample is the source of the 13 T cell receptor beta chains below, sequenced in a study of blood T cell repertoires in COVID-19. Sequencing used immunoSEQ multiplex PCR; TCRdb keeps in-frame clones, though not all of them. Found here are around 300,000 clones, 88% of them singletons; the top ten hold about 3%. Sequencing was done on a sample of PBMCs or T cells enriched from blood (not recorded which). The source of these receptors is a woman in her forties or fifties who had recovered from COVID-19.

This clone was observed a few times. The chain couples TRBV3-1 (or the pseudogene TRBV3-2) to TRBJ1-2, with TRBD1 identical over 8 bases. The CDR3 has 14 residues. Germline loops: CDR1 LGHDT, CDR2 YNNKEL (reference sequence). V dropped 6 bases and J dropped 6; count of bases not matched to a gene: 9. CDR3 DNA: TGTGCCAGCAGGAACCAGGGGGCCGGTCATGGCTACACCTTC. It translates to CASRNQGAGHGYTF.

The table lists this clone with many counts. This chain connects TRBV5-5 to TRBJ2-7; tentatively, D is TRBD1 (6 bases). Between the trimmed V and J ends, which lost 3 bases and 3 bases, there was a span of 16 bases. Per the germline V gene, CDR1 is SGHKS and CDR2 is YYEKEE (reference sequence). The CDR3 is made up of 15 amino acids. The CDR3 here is CASSSAPGQLYEQYF. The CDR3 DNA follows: TGTGCCAGCAGCTCAGCCCCGGGACAACTCTACGAGCAGTACTTC. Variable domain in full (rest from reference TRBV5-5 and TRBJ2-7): DAGVTQSPTHLIKTRGQQVTLRCSPISGHKSVSWYQQVLGQGPQFIFQYYEKEERGRGNFPDRFSARQFPNYSSELNVNALLLGDSALYLCASSSAPGQLYEQYFGPGTRLTVT.

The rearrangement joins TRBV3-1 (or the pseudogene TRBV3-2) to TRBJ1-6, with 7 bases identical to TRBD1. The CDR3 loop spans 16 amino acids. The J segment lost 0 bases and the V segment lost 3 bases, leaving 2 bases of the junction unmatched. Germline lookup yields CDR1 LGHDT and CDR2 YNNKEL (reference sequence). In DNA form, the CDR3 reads TGTGCCAGCAGCCAGGGACAGAGCTCCTATAATTCACCCCTCCACTTT. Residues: CASSQGQSSYNSPLHF.

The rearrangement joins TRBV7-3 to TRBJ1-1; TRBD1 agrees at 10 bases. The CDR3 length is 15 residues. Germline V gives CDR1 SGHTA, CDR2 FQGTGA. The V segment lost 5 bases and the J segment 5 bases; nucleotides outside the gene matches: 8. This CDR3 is CASSRGTGVRTEAFF. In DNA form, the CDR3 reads TGTGCCAGCAGCAGAGGGACAGGGGTGAGGACTGAAGCTTTCTTT.

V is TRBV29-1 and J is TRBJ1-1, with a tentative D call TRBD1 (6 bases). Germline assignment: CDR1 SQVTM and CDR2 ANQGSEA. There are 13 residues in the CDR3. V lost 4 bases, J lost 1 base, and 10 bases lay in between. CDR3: CSVGRGGNTEAFF. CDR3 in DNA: TGCAGCGTTGGGAGGGGGGGGAACACTGAAGCTTTCTTT.

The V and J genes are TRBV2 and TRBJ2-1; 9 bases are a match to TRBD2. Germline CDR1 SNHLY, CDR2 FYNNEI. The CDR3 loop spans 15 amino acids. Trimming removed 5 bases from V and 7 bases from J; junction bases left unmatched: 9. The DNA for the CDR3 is TGTGCCAGCAGTTCAACTAGCGGGCGCACTAATGAGCAGTTCTTC. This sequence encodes CASSSTSGRTNEQFF.

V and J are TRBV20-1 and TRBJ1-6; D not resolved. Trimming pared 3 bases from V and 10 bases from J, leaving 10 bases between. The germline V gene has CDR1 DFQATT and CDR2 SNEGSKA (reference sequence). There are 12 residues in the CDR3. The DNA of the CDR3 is TGCAGTGCTAGTCACAGCGGGTCACCCCTCCACTTT. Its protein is CSASHSGSPLHF.

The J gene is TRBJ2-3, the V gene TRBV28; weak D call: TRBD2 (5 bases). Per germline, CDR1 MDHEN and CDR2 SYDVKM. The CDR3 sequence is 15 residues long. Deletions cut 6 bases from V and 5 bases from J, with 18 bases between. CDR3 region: CASSPPLRAQDTQYF. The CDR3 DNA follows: TGTGCCAGCAGCCCCCCCTTGCGGGCACAAGATACGCAGTATTTT.

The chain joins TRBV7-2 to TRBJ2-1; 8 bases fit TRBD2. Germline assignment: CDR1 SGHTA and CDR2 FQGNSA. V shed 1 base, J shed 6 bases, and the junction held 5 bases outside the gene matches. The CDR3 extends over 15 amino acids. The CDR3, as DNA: TGTGCCAGCAGCTTAGAAAGCGGGAGAGCCAATGAGCAGTTCTTC. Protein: CASSLESGRANEQFF.

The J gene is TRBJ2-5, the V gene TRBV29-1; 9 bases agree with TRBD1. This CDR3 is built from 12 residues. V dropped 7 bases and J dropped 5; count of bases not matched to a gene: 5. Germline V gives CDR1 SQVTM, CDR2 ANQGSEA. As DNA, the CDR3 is TGCAGCGGGGGGACAGGGAGTGAGACCCAGTACTTC. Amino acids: CSGGTGSETQYF.

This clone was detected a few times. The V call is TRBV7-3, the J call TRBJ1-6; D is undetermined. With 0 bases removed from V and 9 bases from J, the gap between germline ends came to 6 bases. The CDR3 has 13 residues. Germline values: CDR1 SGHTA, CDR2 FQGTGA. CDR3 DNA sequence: TGTGCCAGCAGCTTAACGAGCGGTTCACCCCTCCACTTT. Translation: CASSLTSGSPLHF.

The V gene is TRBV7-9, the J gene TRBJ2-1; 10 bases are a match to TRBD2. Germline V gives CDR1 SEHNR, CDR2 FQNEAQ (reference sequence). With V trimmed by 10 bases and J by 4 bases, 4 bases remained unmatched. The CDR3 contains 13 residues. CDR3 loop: CATGTSAYNEQFF. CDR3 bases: TGTGCCACCGGGACTAGCGCTTACAATGAGCAGTTCTTC.

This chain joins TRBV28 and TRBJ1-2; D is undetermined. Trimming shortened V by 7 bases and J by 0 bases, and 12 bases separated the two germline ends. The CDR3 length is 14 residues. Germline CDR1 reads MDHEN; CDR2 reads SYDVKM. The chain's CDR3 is CASTSERTNYGYTF. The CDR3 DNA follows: TGTGCCAGCACCTCGGAGCGTACTAACTATGGCTACACCTTC.